This T cell receptor beta chain was found in a study of T cell changes during pregnancy in multiple sclerosis. The trim removed 3 bases at V and 5 bases at J, leaving 4 bases unmatched. The CDR3 totals 15 residues. Germline CDR1 and CDR2: LNHDA and SQIVND (reference sequence). Profiled with immunoSEQ multiplex PCR; TCRdb holds only in-frame clones, not every one. The sample includes 55,000 to 65,000 clones, 93% seen only once; the top ten take less than 2%. This specimen consisted of peripheral blood, obtained after pregnancy. The chain joins TRBV19 to TRBJ1-5, with 10 bases lining up with TRBD1. The TCR sequence derives from a female donor with multiple sclerosis, enrolled in a pregnancy study. CDR3 in DNA: TGTGCCAGTAGTATTGACAGGGGGCGAGATCAGCCCCAGCATTTT. Its translation is CASSIDRGRDQPQHF.